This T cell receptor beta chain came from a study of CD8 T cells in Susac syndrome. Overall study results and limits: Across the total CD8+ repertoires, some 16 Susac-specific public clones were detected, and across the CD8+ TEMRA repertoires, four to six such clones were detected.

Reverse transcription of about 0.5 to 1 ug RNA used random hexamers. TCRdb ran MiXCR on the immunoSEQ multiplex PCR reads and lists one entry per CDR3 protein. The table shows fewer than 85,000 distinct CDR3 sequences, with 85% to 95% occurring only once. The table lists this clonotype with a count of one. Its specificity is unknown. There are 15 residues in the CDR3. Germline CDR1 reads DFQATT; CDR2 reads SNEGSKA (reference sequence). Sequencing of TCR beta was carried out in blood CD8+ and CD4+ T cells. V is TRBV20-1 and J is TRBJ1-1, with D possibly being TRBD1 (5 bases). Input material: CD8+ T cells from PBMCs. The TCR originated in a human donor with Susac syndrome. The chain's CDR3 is CSAGLNPGMGTEAFF. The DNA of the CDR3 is TGCAGCGCAGGGTTAAACCCTGGTATGGGCACTGAAGCTTTCTTT.